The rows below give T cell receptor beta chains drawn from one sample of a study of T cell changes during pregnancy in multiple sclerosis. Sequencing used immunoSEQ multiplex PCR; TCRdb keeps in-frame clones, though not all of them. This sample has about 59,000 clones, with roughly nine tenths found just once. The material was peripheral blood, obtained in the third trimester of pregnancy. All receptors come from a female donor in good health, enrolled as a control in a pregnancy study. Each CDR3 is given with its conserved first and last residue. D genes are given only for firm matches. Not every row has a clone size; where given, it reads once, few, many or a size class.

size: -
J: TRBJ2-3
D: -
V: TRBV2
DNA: TGTGCCAGCAGTAAAAGACAGAATCTCCTTTTAATTAGCACAGATACGCAGTATTTT
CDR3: CASSKRQNLLLISTDTQYF

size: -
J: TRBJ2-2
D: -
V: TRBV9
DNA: TGTGCCAGCAGCCAGGGGACAAGGACCGGGGAGCTGTTTTTT
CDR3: CASSQGTRTGELFF

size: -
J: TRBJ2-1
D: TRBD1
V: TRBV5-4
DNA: TGTGCCAGCAGCTTAGACAGGGGGCAGGTCAATGAGCAGTTCTTC
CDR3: CASSLDRGQVNEQFF

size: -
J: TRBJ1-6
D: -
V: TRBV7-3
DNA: TGTGCCAGCAGCTCGGGCCCCGCGGGATCACCCCTCCACTTT
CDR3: CASSSGPAGSPLHF

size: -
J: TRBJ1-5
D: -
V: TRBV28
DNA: TGTGCCAGCTGCATATCGGGTCAGCCCCAGCATTTT
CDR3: CASCISGQPQHF

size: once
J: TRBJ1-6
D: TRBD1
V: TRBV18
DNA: TGTGCCAGCTCACCGGGACAGGGGGTTAATTCACCCCTCCACTTT
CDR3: CASSPGQGVNSPLHF

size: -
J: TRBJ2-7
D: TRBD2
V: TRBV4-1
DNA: TGCGCCAGCAGCCAAGATGCGCGGGGGGGGATCGAGTACTTC
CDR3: CASSQDARGGIEYF

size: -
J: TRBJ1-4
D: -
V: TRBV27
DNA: TGTGCCAGCAGTTTGTGGGAGGGTAATGAAAAACTGTTTTTT
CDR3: CASSLWEGNEKLFF

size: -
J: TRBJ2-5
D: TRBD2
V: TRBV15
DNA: TGTGCCACCAGCAGAGATAAGGGAGGGTCAGAGACCCAGTACTTC
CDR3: CATSRDKGGSETQYF

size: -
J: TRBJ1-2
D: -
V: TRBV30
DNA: TGTGCCTGGAGCGTACCGGGAACCTATGGCTACACCTTC
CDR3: CAWSVPGTYGYTF

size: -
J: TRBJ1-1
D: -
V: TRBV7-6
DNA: TGTGCCAGCACCCCCCGGGGGGCTTTGAACACTGAAGCTTTCTTT
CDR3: CASTPRGALNTEAFF

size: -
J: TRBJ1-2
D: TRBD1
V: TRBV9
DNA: TGTGCCAGCAGGGCGGGGACAGACTATGGCTACACCTTC
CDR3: CASRAGTDYGYTF

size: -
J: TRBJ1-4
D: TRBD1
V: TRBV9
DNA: TGTGCCAGCAGCGTCTCCGGGACAGGGTTAAATGAAAAACTGTTTTTT
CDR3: CASSVSGTGLNEKLFF

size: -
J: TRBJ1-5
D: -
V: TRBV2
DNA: TGTGCCAGCAGTGAATCGACAGATGGACAGCCCCAGCATTTT
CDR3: CASSESTDGQPQHF

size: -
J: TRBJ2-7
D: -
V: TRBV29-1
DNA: TGCAGCGTTGTCAGACTCAGCTCCTACGAGCAGTACTTC
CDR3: CSVVRLSSYEQYF

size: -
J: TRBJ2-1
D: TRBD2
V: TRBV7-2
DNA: TGTGCCAGCACTTCGGGGGGGGCGCGCTACAATGAGCAGTTCTTC
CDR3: CASTSGGARYNEQFF

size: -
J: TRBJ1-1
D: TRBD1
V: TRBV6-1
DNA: TGTGCCAGCAGTCTTGGACAGGGCACTGAAGCTTTCTTT
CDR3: CASSLGQGTEAFF

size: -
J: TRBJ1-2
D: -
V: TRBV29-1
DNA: TGCAGCGTTGAAGATAGGACAGAAGGCTACACCTTC
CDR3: CSVEDRTEGYTF

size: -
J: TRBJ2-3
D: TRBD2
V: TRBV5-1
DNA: TGCGCCAGCAGCTTGAACGGGGGGGCCGGTGCAGATACGCAGTATTTT
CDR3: CASSLNGGAGADTQYF

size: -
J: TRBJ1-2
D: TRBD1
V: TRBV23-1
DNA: TGCGCCAGCAGTCCCCCCTCGCGAACGGACAGGATCGGCGGCTATGGCTACACCTTC
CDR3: CASSPPSRTDRIGGYGYTF

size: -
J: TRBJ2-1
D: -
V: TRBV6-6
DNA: TGTGCCAGCAGTAGGGACTTGCGCAATGAGCAGTTCTTC
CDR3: CASSRDLRNEQFF

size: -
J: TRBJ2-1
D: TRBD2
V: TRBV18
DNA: TGTGCCAGCTCTCTTAGCGGGAGAGCGGATGAGCAGTTCTTC
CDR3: CASSLSGRADEQFF

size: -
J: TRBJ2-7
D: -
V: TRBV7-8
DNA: TGTGCCAGCAGCTACACAGGGTTCCGGGACGAGCAGTACTTC
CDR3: CASSYTGFRDEQYF

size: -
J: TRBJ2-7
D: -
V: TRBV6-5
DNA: TGTGCCAGCAGTTTTAACTCACGAGAGATATACGAGCAGTACTTC
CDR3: CASSFNSREIYEQYF

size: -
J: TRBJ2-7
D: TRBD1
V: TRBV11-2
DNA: TGTGCCAGCAGCGTAGGACAGGGGGTAAGATACGAGCAGTACTTC
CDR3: CASSVGQGVRYEQYF

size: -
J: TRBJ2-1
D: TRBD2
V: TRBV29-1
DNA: TGCAGCGTTCGGACTAGCAATGAGCAGTTCTTC
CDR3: CSVRTSNEQFF

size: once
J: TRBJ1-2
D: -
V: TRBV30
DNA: TGTGCCTGGAGTGTGACGGGCTATGGCTACACCTTC
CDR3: CAWSVTGYGYTF

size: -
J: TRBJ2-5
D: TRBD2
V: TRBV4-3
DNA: TGCGCCAGCAGCATTAGCGGGGGGCCGCAAGAGACCCAGTACTTC
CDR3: CASSISGGPQETQYF